The rows below give T cell receptor beta chains drawn from one sample of a study of cytotoxic CD8 clonotypes in ibrutinib-treated CLL. Only in-frame clones appear in the TCRdb table, and some are missing; sequencing was by immunoSEQ multiplex PCR. The sample includes more than 200,000 clones, 70% seen only once; the top ten take about 6%. The specimen comprised PBMCs, sampled after 12 months of ibrutinib treatment. The receptor source for this set is a human donor with chronic lymphocytic leukemia. The CDR3 runs from the conserved cysteine through the conserved F or W. The order of the fields is clone size, J gene, V gene, D gene, CDR3 DNA, CDR3 protein. A D gene is named only where the DNA matches it firmly. Size is omitted from some rows. Given values are once, few, many or a class for expanded clones.

clone_size: -
j_call: TRBJ1-2
v_call: TRBV27
d_call: -
cdr3_nt: TGTGCCAGCAGTTTTCTCCCAAACAGGGTGGGCTATGGCTACACCTTC
cdr3_aa: CASSFLPNRVGYGYTF

clone_size: -
j_call: TRBJ2-3
v_call: TRBV5-1
d_call: TRBD1
cdr3_nt: TGCGCCAGCAGCCCGTGGGACAGGCTGAGCACAGATACGCAGTATTTT
cdr3_aa: CASSPWDRLSTDTQYF

clone_size: -
j_call: TRBJ1-3
v_call: TRBV9
d_call: -
cdr3_nt: TGTGCCAGCAGCGTAGTGGGGTTAAACTCTGGAAACACCATATATTTT
cdr3_aa: CASSVVGLNSGNTIYF

clone_size: -
j_call: TRBJ2-7
v_call: TRBV11-1
d_call: TRBD1
cdr3_nt: TGTGCCAGCGCAGGGGGCCGCTACGAGCAGTACTTC
cdr3_aa: CASAGGRYEQYF

clone_size: -
j_call: TRBJ1-5
v_call: TRBV4-1
d_call: -
cdr3_nt: TGCGCCAGCAGCCAAGATCAGGGCCAGCCCCAGCATTTT
cdr3_aa: CASSQDQGQPQHF

clone_size: -
j_call: TRBJ1-2
v_call: TRBV7-2
d_call: -
cdr3_nt: TGTGCCAGCAGCACCGAGCGACAGGTACTAAAGCACTATGGCTACACCTTC
cdr3_aa: CASSTERQVLKHYGYTF

clone_size: -
j_call: TRBJ1-2
v_call: TRBV29-1
d_call: -
cdr3_nt: TGCAGCGTTGATAGGGAAAACTATGGCTACACCTTC
cdr3_aa: CSVDRENYGYTF

clone_size: -
j_call: TRBJ2-7
v_call: TRBV9
d_call: -
cdr3_nt: TGTGCCAGCAGCCTCGGCGGGGCCCTCGGGAGCGAGCAGTACTTC
cdr3_aa: CASSLGGALGSEQYF

clone_size: -
j_call: TRBJ1-2
v_call: TRBV30
d_call: -
cdr3_nt: TGTGCCTGGAACCTACAGGAGCTCTATGGCTACACCTTC
cdr3_aa: CAWNLQELYGYTF

clone_size: few
j_call: TRBJ2-2
v_call: TRBV6-5
d_call: TRBD2
cdr3_nt: TGTGCCAGCAGTTCTCCGGGACTAGCCTCTACCGGGGAGCTGTTTTTT
cdr3_aa: CASSSPGLASTGELFF

clone_size: -
j_call: TRBJ2-1
v_call: TRBV9
d_call: -
cdr3_nt: TGTGCCAGCAGCGTAGAAGCAGGGTACAATGAGCAGTTCTTC
cdr3_aa: CASSVEAGYNEQFF

clone_size: -
j_call: TRBJ2-1
v_call: TRBV4-3
d_call: -
cdr3_nt: TGCGCCAGCAGCCAAGATGGGAGGTGGGGTGAGCAGTTCTTC
cdr3_aa: CASSQDGRWGEQFF

clone_size: few
j_call: TRBJ1-1
v_call: TRBV29-1
d_call: -
cdr3_nt: TGCAGCGTCGCGACATTCGGGGCTGAAGCTTTCTTT
cdr3_aa: CSVATFGAEAFF

clone_size: -
j_call: TRBJ1-6
v_call: TRBV4-1
d_call: -
cdr3_nt: TGCGCCAGCAGCCAAGTAGCACAGGGCTTCGGTAATTCACCCCTCCACTTT
cdr3_aa: CASSQVAQGFGNSPLHF

clone_size: once
j_call: TRBJ1-1
v_call: TRBV15
d_call: -
cdr3_nt: TGTGCCACCAGCAGAGAAGGGGCGGTTAAGACTGAAGCTTTCTTT
cdr3_aa: CATSREGAVKTEAFF

clone_size: -
j_call: TRBJ2-3
v_call: TRBV10-3
d_call: TRBD2
cdr3_nt: TGTGCCATCAGTGGAAGCGGGGGGGCCTCGGGCACAGATACGCAGTATTTT
cdr3_aa: CAISGSGGASGTDTQYF

clone_size: -
j_call: TRBJ1-3
v_call: TRBV28
d_call: -
cdr3_nt: TGTGCCAGCAGCCAACCGGGAAACACCATATATTTT
cdr3_aa: CASSQPGNTIYF

clone_size: -
j_call: TRBJ1-2
v_call: TRBV7-9
d_call: TRBD1
cdr3_nt: TGTGCCAGCAGCACCGGGACAGCTAACTATGGCTACACCTTC
cdr3_aa: CASSTGTANYGYTF

clone_size: -
j_call: TRBJ1-1
v_call: TRBV5-5
d_call: -
cdr3_nt: TGTGCCAGCAGCTCGTTACAGGGGAACACTGAAGCTTTCTTT
cdr3_aa: CASSSLQGNTEAFF

clone_size: once
j_call: TRBJ2-1
v_call: TRBV7-3
d_call: TRBD2
cdr3_nt: TGTGCCAGCAGCTTAGGGGCGGGAGGCACCTACAATGAGCAGTTCTTC
cdr3_aa: CASSLGAGGTYNEQFF